This T cell receptor beta chain originates from a study of blood T cell repertoires in COVID-19. On the study more broadly: The samples span acute and convalescent COVID-19 from the United States, Italy and Spain. From T cells, B-cell-depleted T cells, or PBMCs came the material, which was cDNA or gDNA.

V dropped 4 bases and J dropped 0 bases, with 12 bases sitting between them. The germline V gene has CDR1 MNHEY and CDR2 SVGEGT. The CDR3 extends over 15 amino acids. Original data processing: Researchers report that nucleated cell counts were estimated from reference gene primer amplification. Using immunoSEQ multiplex PCR, the repertoire was profiled, and TCRdb retains in-frame clones only, with some absent. Clone size and the V and J calls come from that table; the DNA yielded D and trimming. The repertoire holds about 150,000 clones, about 86% seen once, with roughly 29% in the top ten. This clone appeared a single time.

The sequenced sample was peripheral blood. V usage is TRBV6-2 or TRBV6-3 and J usage is TRBJ1-1; the D is unclear. This clonotype originated in a woman aged 55-69 years with acute or convalescent COVID-19. The CDR3: CASSLAGYLNTEAFF. As DNA, the CDR3 is TGTGCCAGCAGTTTAGCGGGATACCTGAACACTGAAGCTTTCTTT.